This entry lists 30 T cell receptor beta chains sequenced from one sample in a study of blood T cell repertoires in COVID-19. Only in-frame clones appear in the TCRdb table, and some are missing; sequencing was by immunoSEQ multiplex PCR. The profile shows 250,000 to 300,000 clones, 75% to 90% of them singletons. The sequencing input was peripheral blood. The origin of the receptors is a woman in her forties or fifties with COVID-19, enrolled during active disease.

The chain couples TRBV6-4 to TRBJ2-3; 7 nucleotides align to TRBD1. Per germline, CDR1 MRHNA and CDR2 SNTAGT. V shed 6 bases and J 2 bases; nucleotides not matched to a gene: 5. CDR3 size: 14 residues. The CDR3 protein is CASSQGDDTDTQYF. The CDR3 DNA reads TGTGCCAGCAGCCAGGGGGACGACACAGATACGCAGTATTTT.

The rearrangement uses TRBV5-6 and TRBJ2-2; tentative D call: TRBD1 (6 bases). The ends were cut back, 0 bases at V and 6 bases at J, with 9 bases in the middle. The CDR3 totals 14 residues. CDR1 SGHDT and CDR2 YYEEEE come from the germline V gene. The CDR3 DNA sequence: TGTGCCAGCAGCTTGGACAGGGTTGCCGGGGAGCTGTTTTTT. Its protein is CASSLDRVAGELFF. The variable domain in full, with the rest retrieved from reference TRBV5-6 and TRBJ2-2, is DAGVTQSPTHLIKTRGQQVTLRCSPKSGHDTVSWYQQALGQGPQFIFQYYEEEERQRGNFPDRFSGHQFPNYSSELNVNALLLGDSALYLCASSLDRVAGELFFGEGSRLTVL.

V gene TRBV30 combines with J gene TRBJ2-1, with TRBD2 identical over 11 bases. With 1 base clipped from V and 2 bases from J, the junction kept 4 bases outside the gene matches. The germline gives CDR1 GTSNPN, CDR2 SVGIG (reference sequence). The CDR3 totals 16 residues. In DNA, the CDR3 is TGTGCCTGGAGTGCGGGACTAGCGGCCGCCTACAATGAGCAGTTCTTC. Translated, it gives CAWSAGLAAAYNEQFF.

The chain joins TRBV5-1 to TRBJ1-1, with 8 bases identical to TRBD1. After removal of 4 bases from V and 3 bases from J, the junction contained 2 bases not matched to a gene. Germline CDR1 is SGHRS and CDR2 is YFSETQ. The CDR3 is made up of 13 amino acids. The CDR3 loop is CASSKDRDTEAFF. CDR3 bases: TGCGCCAGCAGCAAGGACAGGGACACTGAAGCTTTCTTT.

CDR3 nucleotide sequence: TGTGCCAGCAGCCGGCTAGCAGCCACCTACGAGCAGTACTTC. Protein: CASSRLAATYEQYF. The chain links TRBV3-1 (or the pseudogene TRBV3-2) to TRBJ2-7; D is possibly TRBD2 (5 bases). The CDR3 is 14 residues long. Germline values: CDR1 LGHDT, CDR2 YNNKEL (reference sequence). V was shortened by 4 bases and J by 2 bases, with 12 bases between the two germline ends.

The chain uses TRBV19 and TRBJ2-7, with 8 bases identical to TRBD1. The CDR3 has 14 amino acids. V was clipped by 5 bases and J by 4 bases; unmatched bases: 7. The germline V gene encodes CDR1 LNHDA and CDR2 SQIVND (reference sequence). CDR3 nucleotides: TGTGCCAGTAGTCCCGGGACAGGCTCTTACGAGCAGTACTTC. Amino acid sequence: CASSPGTGSYEQYF.

The chain employs TRBV4-1 and TRBJ2-3, with a weak D call TRBD2 (6 bases). CDR1 and CDR2 from the germline V gene are MGHRA and YSYEKL. The CDR3 contains 15 residues. Trimming removed 2 bases from V and 4 bases from J, with 13 bases in between. The CDR3 DNA is TGCGCCAGCAGCCAACCGACTAGTCGGGCAGATACGCAGTATTTT. Encoded protein: CASSQPTSRADTQYF.

The rearrangement links TRBV24-1 to TRBJ2-1; 12 bases match TRBD2. Losses at the gene ends were 3 bases for V and 9 bases for J; bases not matched to a gene: 5. The CDR3 totals 15 residues. Germline CDR1 and CDR2: KGHDR and SFDVKD. In DNA form, the CDR3 reads TGTGCCACCAGTGATCTGACTAGCGGGAGATCTGAGCAGTTCTTC. Its protein is CATSDLTSGRSEQFF.

This rearrangement joins TRBV5-8 to TRBJ2-5, with 9 positions matching TRBD1. Germline CDR1 SGHTS, CDR2 YDEGEE. V was clipped by 4 bases and J by 6 bases; unmatched bases: 7. The CDR3 spans 14 residues. The DNA for the CDR3 is TGTGCCAGCAGCAAGGACAGGGGAAGAAAGACCCAGTACTTC. Its translation: CASSKDRGRKTQYF.

The chain couples TRBV27 to TRBJ2-6, with a possible D match to TRBD2 (5 bases). Per the germline V gene, CDR1 is MNHEY and CDR2 is SMNVEV (reference sequence). Trimming removed 4 bases at V and 0 bases at J, with 19 bases between. The CDR3 runs 19 residues. CDR3 sequence (DNA): TGTGCCAGCAGTTCCCTCCCGGGTGTTGGAGGCTCTGGGGCCAACGTCCTGACTTTC. Translating gives CASSSLPGVGGSGANVLTF.

The rearrangement joins TRBV11-1 to TRBJ2-1; 7 positions agree with TRBD1. Germline V lookup: CDR1 SGHAT, CDR2 FQDESV (reference sequence). CDR3 length: 15 amino acids. The V segment lost 5 bases and the J segment 2 bases; nucleotides outside the gene matches: 6. Written as DNA, the CDR3 is TGTGCCAGCAGCCTCTACAGGGGACCCTACAATGAGCAGTTCTTC. As protein: CASSLYRGPYNEQFF.

The genes are TRBV6-6 and TRBJ2-3, with a tentative D call TRBD2 (6 bases). This CDR3 contains 14 residues. Trimming removed 9 bases at V and 1 base at J, with 14 bases between. CDR1 MNHNY and CDR2 SVGAGI come from the germline V gene (reference sequence). Here the CDR3 reads CASLAGPGTDTQYF. CDR3 DNA: TGTGCCAGTCTTGCGGGGCCTGGCACAGATACGCAGTATTTT.

The chain has TRBV24-1 and TRBJ2-3; weak D call: TRBD2 (7 bases). Trimming took off 5 bases at V and 8 bases at J, with 22 bases between the two ends. There are 16 residues in the CDR3. The germline CDR1 and CDR2 sequences are KGHDR and SFDVKD. CDR3 in DNA: TGTGCCACCAGTGTTCCCGGGACTACCTCACAGGGTACGCAGTATTTT. This gives the protein CATSVPGTTSQGTQYF.

This chain connects TRBV19 to TRBJ2-3; 9 bases align to TRBD2. V lost 5 bases and J lost 6; bases outside the gene matches: 15. Germline loops: CDR1 LNHDA, CDR2 SQIVND (reference sequence). This CDR3 has 17 amino acids. The CDR3 DNA is TGTGCCAGTAGTCAGTACCTCAGCGGGAGGATTAGCGATACGCAGTATTTT. Translation gives CASSQYLSGRISDTQYF.

This chain's CDR3 is CATSDRRDRNTGELFF. CDR3 DNA: TGTGCCACCAGTGATCGCCGGGACAGAAACACCGGGGAGCTGTTTTTT. The chain is built from TRBV24-1 and TRBJ2-2; 7 bases match TRBD1. CDR1 KGHDR and CDR2 SFDVKD come from the germline V gene. This CDR3 has 16 residues. Unmatched junction bases numbered 5, after V lost 3 bases and J lost 2 bases.

This clone appeared a few times. V is TRBV14 and J is TRBJ1-2; D is possibly TRBD1 (6 bases). This CDR3 is 13 amino acids long. V was shortened by 4 bases and J by 6 bases, with 12 bases between the two germline ends. In germline, CDR1 is SGHDN, CDR2 FVKESK. CDR3 sequence: CASSPDRKNGYTF. DNA for the CDR3: TGTGCCAGCAGCCCAGACAGGAAGAATGGCTACACCTTC.

The rearrangement joins TRBV25-1 to TRBJ2-1; TRBD1 aligns across 10 bases. The CDR3 is made up of 16 amino acids. V was pared by 4 bases and J by 1 base, with 4 bases of the junction left unmatched. Germline V lookup: CDR1 MGHDK, CDR2 SYGVNS. The CDR3 coding sequence is TGTGCCAGCAGTGTTTGGACAGGGGGATCCTACAATGAGCAGTTCTTC. Amino acids: CASSVWTGGSYNEQFF.

The chain links TRBV13 to TRBJ2-7, with 12 bases lining up with TRBD1. The V gene end was trimmed by 5 bases and the J gene end by 6 bases; junction bases not matched to a gene: 14. The germline CDR1 and CDR2 sequences are PRHDT and FYEKMQ (reference sequence). CDR3 size: 17 residues. The CDR3 loop reads CASSPTNYGTGGREQYF. DNA of the CDR3: TGTGCCAGCAGCCCAACTAACTACGGGACAGGGGGCCGCGAGCAGTACTTC.

The chain recombines TRBV4-2 with TRBJ2-1, with D unclear. CDR3 length: 16 residues. V was cut by 0 bases and J by 0 bases, with 9 bases left in between. The germline CDR1 and CDR2 sequences are LGHNA and YNFKEQ. CDR3 sequence (DNA): TGTGCCAGCAGCCAAGATCCGTTCCTCTCCTACAATGAGCAGTTCTTC. It translates to CASSQDPFLSYNEQFF.

This clone appeared a single time. The chain links TRBV4-1 to TRBJ2-7; 7 nucleotides line up with TRBD1. In germline, CDR1 is MGHRA, CDR2 YSYEKL. The CDR3 length is 15 residues. V dropped 1 base and J dropped 3; count of bases not matched to a gene: 6. The CDR3 DNA reads as TGCGCCAGCAGCCAAGCAAGGGGACAGAGCTACGAGCAGTACTTC. Protein: CASSQARGQSYEQYF.

This clone was seen just once. The chain employs TRBV19 and TRBJ1-6, with 10 bases fitting TRBD1. Trimming cost V 5 bases and J 0 bases; bases outside gene matches: 7. The CDR3 loop spans 18 amino acids. Germline V gene sequence: CDR1 LNHDA, CDR2 SQIVND (reference sequence). The chain's CDR3 is CASSPGTGEVSYNSPLHF. Here the CDR3 DNA reads TGTGCCAGTAGTCCCGGGACAGGGGAAGTCTCCTATAATTCACCCCTCCACTTT.

This rearrangement joins TRBV9 to TRBJ1-5; 8 bases are shared with TRBD1. Germline CDR1 and CDR2: SGDLS and YYNGEE. With 0 bases clipped from V and 7 bases from J, the junction kept 6 bases outside the gene matches. CDR3 length: 15 amino acids. Here the CDR3 reads CASSVGTGRRQPQHF. The CDR3 DNA reads as TGTGCCAGCAGCGTAGGGACAGGGCGTAGACAGCCCCAGCATTTT.

The rearrangement links TRBV19 to TRBJ2-3; 10 bases match TRBD1. The CDR3 sequence is 14 residues long. V shed 9 bases, J shed 2 bases, and the junction held 5 bases outside the gene matches. CDR1 is LNHDA and CDR2 is SQIVND in the germline V gene (reference sequence). The CDR3 reads CASEGQGFTDTQYF. CDR3 in DNA: TGTGCCAGCGAGGGACAGGGGTTCACAGATACGCAGTATTTT.

V usage is TRBV3-1 (or the pseudogene TRBV3-2) and J usage is TRBJ1-2; the D is unclear. The V and J ends lost 2 bases and 7 bases respectively, with 5 bases between them. The germline V gene encodes CDR1 LGHDT and CDR2 YNNKEL (reference sequence). The CDR3 has 11 residues. Written as DNA, the CDR3 is TGTGCCAGCAGCCAAATCGGTGGCTACACCTTC. Amino acid sequence: CASSQIGGYTF.

Comment on this clone: The same CDR3 is also encoded by other DNA sequences in this sample. The rearrangement uses TRBV9 and TRBJ2-3; 12 bases are a match to TRBD2. After removal of 4 bases from V and 1 base from J, the junction contained 4 bases not matched to a gene. The germline V gene encodes CDR1 SGDLS and CDR2 YYNGEE. The CDR3 totals 16 residues. Written as DNA, the CDR3 is TGTGCCAGCAGCCCGAGACTAGCGGGAGGCACAGATACGCAGTATTTT. The encoded protein is CASSPRLAGGTDTQYF.

The CDR3 region is CASKDRPATNEKLFF. DNA of the CDR3: TGTGCCAGTAAAGACAGGCCAGCAACTAATGAAAAACTGTTTTTT. The J gene is TRBJ1-4, the V gene TRBV19, with D tentatively TRBD1 (6 bases). The CDR3 has 15 residues. Trimming removed 7 bases at V and 0 bases at J, with 12 bases between. Looked up from germline, CDR1 is LNHDA and CDR2 is SQIVND (reference sequence).

The chain uses TRBV15 and TRBJ1-2, with 10 bases aligning to TRBD1. The CDR3 is 14 residues long. Looked up from germline, CDR1 is LNHNV and CDR2 is YYDKDF (reference sequence). J lost 8 bases, V lost 1 base, and 4 bases had no gene match. The CDR3 region has the DNA TGTGCCACCAGCAGAGGGGGACAGGGGCACGGCTACACCTTC. Its translation is CATSRGGQGHGYTF.

The rearrangement joins TRBV24-1 to TRBJ2-3; possibly TRBD1 for D (5 bases). V lost 3 bases, J lost 1 base, and 13 bases lay in between. This CDR3 spans 16 amino acids. Germline CDR1 is KGHDR and CDR2 is SFDVKD. The CDR3 reads CATSDPGMLGTDTQYF. The CDR3 nucleotides are TGTGCCACCAGTGATCCAGGGATGTTGGGCACAGATACGCAGTATTTT.

The chain recombines TRBV7-2 with TRBJ2-2; tentatively, D is TRBD2 (5 bases). The V and J ends lost 8 bases and 4 bases respectively, with 17 bases between them. CDR1 and CDR2 from the germline V gene are SGHTA and FQGNSA. This CDR3 is built from 15 residues. The CDR3 loop reads CASGRPATSTGELFF. The CDR3 nucleotides read TGTGCCAGCGGGAGACCGGCGACGAGCACCGGGGAGCTGTTTTTT.

This chain links TRBV19 with TRBJ2-1; 12 bases agree with TRBD2. V was pared by 7 bases and J by 7 bases, with 5 bases of the junction left unmatched. Germline CDR1 and CDR2: LNHDA and SQIVND (reference sequence). The CDR3 is made up of 14 amino acids. The chain's CDR3 is CASIALAGGNEQFF. Written as DNA, the CDR3 is TGTGCCAGTATTGCTCTAGCGGGAGGGAATGAGCAGTTCTTC. Variable domain in full (rest from reference TRBV19 and TRBJ2-1): DGGITQSPKYLFRKEGQNVTLSCEQNLNHDAMYWYRQDPGQGLRLIYYSQIVNDFQKGDIAEGYSVSREKKESFPLTVTSAQKNPTAFYLCASIALAGGNEQFFGPGTRLTVL.